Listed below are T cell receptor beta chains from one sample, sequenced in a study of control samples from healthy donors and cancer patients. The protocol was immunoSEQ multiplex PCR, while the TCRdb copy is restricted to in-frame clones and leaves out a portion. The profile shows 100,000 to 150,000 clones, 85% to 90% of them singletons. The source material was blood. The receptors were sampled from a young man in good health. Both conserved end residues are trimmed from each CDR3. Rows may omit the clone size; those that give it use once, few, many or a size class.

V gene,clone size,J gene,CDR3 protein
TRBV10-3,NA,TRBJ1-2,AISRDYGYT
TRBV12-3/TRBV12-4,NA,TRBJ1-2,ASEQGAGYGYT
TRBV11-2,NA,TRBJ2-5,ASSSPGQGGTQY
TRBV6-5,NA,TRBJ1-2,ASSIGTGGNYGYT
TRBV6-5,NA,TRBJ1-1,ASSSMNTEAF
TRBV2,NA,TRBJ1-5,ASTRGVNQPQH
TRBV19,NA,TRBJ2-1,ASSIGRGSSYNEQF
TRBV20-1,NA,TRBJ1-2,SATRVDGYT
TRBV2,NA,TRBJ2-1,ASRGRGSGWSYNEQF
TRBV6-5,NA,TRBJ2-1,ASTPRGESYNEQF
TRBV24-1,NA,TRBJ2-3,ATDRGQDTQY
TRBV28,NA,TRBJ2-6,ASSLVGGSGANVLT
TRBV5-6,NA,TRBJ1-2,ASSWVDSYGYT
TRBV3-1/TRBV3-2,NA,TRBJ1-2,ASSQGQGARGYGYT
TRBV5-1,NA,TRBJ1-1,ASSSQGANTEAF
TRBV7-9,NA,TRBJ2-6,ASSLSVNSYSGANVLT
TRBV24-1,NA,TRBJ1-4,ATSLGQGATNEKLF
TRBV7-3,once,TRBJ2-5,ASSRTGSREETQY
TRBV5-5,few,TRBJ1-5,ASSRGRTEGAQH
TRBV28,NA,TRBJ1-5,ASSLGQGANQPQH
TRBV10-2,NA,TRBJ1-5,ASSQEGNQPQH
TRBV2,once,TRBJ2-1,ASSVEQGARNEQF
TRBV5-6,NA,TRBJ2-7,ASSKGPSPIYEQY
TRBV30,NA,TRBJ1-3,AWSVTDSGNTIY
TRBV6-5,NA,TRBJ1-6,ASSYSSDRPLH
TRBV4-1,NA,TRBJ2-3,ASSQDDRALGYTQY
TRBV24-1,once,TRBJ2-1,ATRLPSSYNEQF
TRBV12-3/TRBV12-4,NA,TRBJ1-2,ASSSTGYYGYT
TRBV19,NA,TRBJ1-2,ASSKHRADGNGYT
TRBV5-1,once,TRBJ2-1,ASSLVGTGRDNEQF
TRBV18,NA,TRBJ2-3,ASSPRKGTSTDTQY
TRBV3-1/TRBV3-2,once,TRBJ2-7,ASSHGQGTEQY
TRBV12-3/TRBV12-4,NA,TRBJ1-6,ASSRDRFSPLH
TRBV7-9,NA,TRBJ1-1,ASSLQERTEAF
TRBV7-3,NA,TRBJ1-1,ASSVGGSTEAF
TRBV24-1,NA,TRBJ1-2,ATSGGAGTGDPGYT
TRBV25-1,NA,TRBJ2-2,ASSRPGANTGELF
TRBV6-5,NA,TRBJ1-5,ASTMQAYQPQH
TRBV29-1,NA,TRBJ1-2,SVLFRDGYT
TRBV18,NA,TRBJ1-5,ASSGDRNQPQH
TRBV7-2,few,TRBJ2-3,ASSLAQGANTQY
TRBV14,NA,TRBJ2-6,ASSQARAVLT
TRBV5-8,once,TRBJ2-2,ASSTRQGSTGELF
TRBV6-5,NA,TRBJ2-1,ASSYSNDGNEQF